This TCR beta chain derives from a study of cytomegalovirus exposure and HLA in healthy donors. The PCR had 60 Vbeta and 13 Jbeta primers. Libraries were prepared by immunoSEQ multiplex PCR; TCRdb keeps only in-frame clonotypes and omits some of them. The sample contains over 150,000 clones, 75% to 85% of which appear only once. The germline CDR1 and CDR2 sequences are LGHNT and FRNRAP. This CDR3 comprises 14 residues. V shed 1 base and J shed 0 bases, with 6 bases lying between them. Study-level findings and limits: Near-uniform donor sequencing depth was presumed by presence/absence analyses. Among TCR beta chains, those listed as cytomegalovirus-associated numbered about 150. Researchers reported in a later analysis that common viral pathogens appeared linked to several top clusters.

On this clone: The antigen is unknown.

V and J are TRBV12-5 and TRBJ1-1, with TRBD1 as a possible D gene (6 bases). Sequenced input: PBMCs. The source of this sequence is a boy between 10 and 17 years old in good health and CMV-seronegative. The DNA of the CDR3 is TGTGCTAGTGGTTTGGGACAGGTGAACACTGAAGCTTTCTTT. The encoded protein is CASGLGQVNTEAFF.